This T cell receptor (beta chain) was observed in a study of T cell responses to AZD1222 COVID-19 vaccine. General study points: There were mostly white British donors and more females than males, and clonal diversity was possibly underestimated. Vaccine-related CD4 TCRs covered spike, predominating at 160-218 and 743-854.

Germline assignment: CDR1 MGHDK and CDR2 SYGVNS. With 7 bases removed from V and 0 bases from J, the gap between germline ends came to 10 bases. The CDR3 consists of 14 residues. Sequenced by immunoSEQ multiplex PCR; TCRdb stores in-frame clones only, minus some. Here the sample spans about 180,000 clones, 85% to 90% being singletons. Details on this clone: Its antigen is not known.

The rearrangement joins TRBV25-1 to TRBJ2-1; D is ambiguous. The receptor was isolated from an adult who received the AZD1222 COVID-19 vaccine. The sequencing here drew on peripheral blood, taken 28 days after the second AZD1222 dose. CDR3 sequence: CASKRHRSYNEQFF. CDR3 nucleotides: TGTGCCAGCAAAAGACACCGCTCCTACAATGAGCAGTTCTTC.